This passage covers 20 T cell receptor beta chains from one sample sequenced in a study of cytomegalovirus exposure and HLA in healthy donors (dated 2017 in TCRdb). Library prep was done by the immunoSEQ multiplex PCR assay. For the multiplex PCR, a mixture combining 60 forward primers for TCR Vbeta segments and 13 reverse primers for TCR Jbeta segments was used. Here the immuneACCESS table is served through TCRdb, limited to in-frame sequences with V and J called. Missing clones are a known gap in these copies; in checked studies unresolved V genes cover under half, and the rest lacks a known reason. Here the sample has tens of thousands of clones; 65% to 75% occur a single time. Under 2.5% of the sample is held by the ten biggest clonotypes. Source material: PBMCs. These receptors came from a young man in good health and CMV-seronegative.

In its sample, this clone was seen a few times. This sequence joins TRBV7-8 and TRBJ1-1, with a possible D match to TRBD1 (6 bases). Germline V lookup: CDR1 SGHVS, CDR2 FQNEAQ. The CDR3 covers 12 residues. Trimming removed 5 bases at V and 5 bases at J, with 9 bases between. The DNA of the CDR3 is TGTGCCAGCAGCCCAGGGGAAACTGAAGCTTTCTTT. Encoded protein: CASSPGETEAFF.

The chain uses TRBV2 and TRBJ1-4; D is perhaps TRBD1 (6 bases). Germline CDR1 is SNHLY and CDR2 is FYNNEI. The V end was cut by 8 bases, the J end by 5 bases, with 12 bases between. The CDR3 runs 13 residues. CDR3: CASGWGLNEKLFF. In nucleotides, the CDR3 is TGTGCCAGCGGCTGGGGGCTCAATGAAAAACTGTTTTTT.

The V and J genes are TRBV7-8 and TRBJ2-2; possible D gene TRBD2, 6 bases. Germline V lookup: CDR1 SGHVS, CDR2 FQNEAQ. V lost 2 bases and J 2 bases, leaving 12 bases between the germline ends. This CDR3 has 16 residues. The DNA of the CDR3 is TGTGCCAGCAGCTTAACCGGGACTTTAAACACCGGGGAGCTGTTTTTT. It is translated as CASSLTGTLNTGELFF.

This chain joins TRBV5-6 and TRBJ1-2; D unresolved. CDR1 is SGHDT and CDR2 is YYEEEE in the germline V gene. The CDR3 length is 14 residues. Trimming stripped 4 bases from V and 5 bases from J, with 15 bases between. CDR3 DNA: TGTGCCAGCAGCGAGGAACACGGGAAATATGGCTACACCTTC. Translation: CASSEEHGKYGYTF.

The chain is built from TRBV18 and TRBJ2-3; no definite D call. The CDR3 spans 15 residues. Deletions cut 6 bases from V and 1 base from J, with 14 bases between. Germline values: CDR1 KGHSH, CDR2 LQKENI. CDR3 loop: CASSKAVGGTDTQYF. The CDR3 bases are TGTGCCAGCTCGAAAGCTGTCGGAGGCACAGATACGCAGTATTTT.

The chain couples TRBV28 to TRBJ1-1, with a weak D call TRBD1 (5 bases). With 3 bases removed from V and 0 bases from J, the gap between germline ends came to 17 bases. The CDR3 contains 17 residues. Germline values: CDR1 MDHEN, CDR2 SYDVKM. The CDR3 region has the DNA TGTGCCAGCAGTTTCAATCAGGGCCAGAGCATGAACACTGAAGCTTTCTTT. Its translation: CASSFNQGQSMNTEAFF.

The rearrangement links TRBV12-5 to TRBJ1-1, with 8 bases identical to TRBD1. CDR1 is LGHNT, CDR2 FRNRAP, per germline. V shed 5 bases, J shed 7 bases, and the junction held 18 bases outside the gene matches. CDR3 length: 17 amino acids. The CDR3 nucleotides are TGTGCTAGTGGTCCCCCGGACAGGGCGAAGGTTCTTCGTGAAGCTTTCTTT. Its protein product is CASGPPDRAKVLREAFF.

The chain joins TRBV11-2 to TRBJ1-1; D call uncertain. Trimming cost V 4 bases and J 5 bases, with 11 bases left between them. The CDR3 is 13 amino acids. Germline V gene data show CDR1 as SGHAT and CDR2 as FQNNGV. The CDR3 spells CASSSYGRTEAFF. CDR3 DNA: TGTGCCAGCAGCTCCTATGGGAGGACTGAAGCTTTCTTT.

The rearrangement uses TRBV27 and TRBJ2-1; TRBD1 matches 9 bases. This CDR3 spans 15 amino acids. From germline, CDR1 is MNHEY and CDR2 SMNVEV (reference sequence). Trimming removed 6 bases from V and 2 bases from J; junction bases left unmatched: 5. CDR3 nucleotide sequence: TGTGCCAGCAGCCTACAGGGGGCACCCTACAATGAGCAGTTCTTC. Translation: CASSLQGAPYNEQFF.

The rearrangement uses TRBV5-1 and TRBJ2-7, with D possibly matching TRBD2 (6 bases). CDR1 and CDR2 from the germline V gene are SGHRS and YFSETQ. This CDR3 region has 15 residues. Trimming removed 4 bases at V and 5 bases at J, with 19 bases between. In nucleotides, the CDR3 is TGCGCCAGCAGCCCAGCCGGGACTCCCGCCCACGAGCAGTACTTC. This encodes CASSPAGTPAHEQYF.

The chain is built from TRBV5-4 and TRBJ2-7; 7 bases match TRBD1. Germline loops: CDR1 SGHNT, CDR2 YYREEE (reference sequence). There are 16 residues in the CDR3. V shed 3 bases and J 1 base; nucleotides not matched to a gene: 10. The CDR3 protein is CASSSVNRGASYEQYF. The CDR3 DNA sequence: TGTGCCAGCAGCTCCGTAAACAGGGGTGCATCCTACGAGCAGTACTTC. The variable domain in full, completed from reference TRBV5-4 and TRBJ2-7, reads ETGVTQSPTHLIKTRGQQVTLRCSSQSGHNTVSWYQQALGQGPQFIFQYYREEENGRGNFPPRFSGLQFPNYSSELNVNALELDDSALYLCASSSVNRGASYEQYFGPGTRLTVT.

CDR3 nucleotides: TGTGCCAGTAGTATAGGTTCTATTCCGGGACAGGGGCAATACTGGAACACCGGGGAGCTGTTTTTT. Translated: CASSIGSIPGQGQYWNTGELFF. The J gene is TRBJ2-2, the V gene TRBV19, with 10 bases matching TRBD1. Germline CDR1 is LNHDA and CDR2 is SQIVND (reference sequence). This CDR3 comprises 22 residues. Trimming at V came to 1 base and at J to 1 base, leaving 18 bases not matched to a gene.

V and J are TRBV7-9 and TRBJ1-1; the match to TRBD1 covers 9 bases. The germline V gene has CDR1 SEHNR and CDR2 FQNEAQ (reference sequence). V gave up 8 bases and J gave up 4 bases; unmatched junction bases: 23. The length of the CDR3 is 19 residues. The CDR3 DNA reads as TGTGCCAGCGAGTCAAATCTTCTCCGGGACAGGGAGAGTTTCACTGAAGCTTTCTTT. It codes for CASESNLLRDRESFTEAFF.

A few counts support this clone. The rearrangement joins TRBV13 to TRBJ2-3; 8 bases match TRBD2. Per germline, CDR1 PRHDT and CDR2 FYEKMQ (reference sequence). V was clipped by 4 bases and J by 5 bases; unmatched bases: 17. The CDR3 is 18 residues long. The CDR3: CASSSLATFSGSGDTQYF. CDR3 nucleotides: TGTGCCAGCAGCTCGCTAGCCACATTCAGCGGGAGTGGAGATACGCAGTATTTT.

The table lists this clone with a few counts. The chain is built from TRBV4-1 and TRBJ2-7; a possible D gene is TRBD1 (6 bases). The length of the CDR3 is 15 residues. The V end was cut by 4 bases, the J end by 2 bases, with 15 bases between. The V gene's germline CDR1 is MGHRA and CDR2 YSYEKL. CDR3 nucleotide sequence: TGCGCCAGCAGCCCTTTTTGGGGGCCCGCCTACGAGCAGTACTTC. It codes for CASSPFWGPAYEQYF.

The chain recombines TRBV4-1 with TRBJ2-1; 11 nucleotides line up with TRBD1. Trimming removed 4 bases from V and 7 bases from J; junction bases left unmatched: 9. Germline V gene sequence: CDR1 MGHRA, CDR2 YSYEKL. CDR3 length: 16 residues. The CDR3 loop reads CASSLISGTGGNEQFF. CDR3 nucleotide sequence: TGCGCCAGCAGCCTTATCTCCGGGACAGGGGGTAATGAGCAGTTCTTC.

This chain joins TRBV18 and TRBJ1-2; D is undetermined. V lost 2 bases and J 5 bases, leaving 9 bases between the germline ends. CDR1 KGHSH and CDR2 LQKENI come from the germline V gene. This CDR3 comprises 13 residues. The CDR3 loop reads CASSPGSPYGYTF. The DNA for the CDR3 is TGTGCCAGCTCACCAGGTAGCCCTTATGGCTACACCTTC. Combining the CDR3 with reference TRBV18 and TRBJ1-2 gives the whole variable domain NAGVMQNPRHLVRRRGQEARLRCSPMKGHSHVYWYRQLPEEGLKFMVYLQKENIIDESGMPKERFSAEFPKEGPSILRIQQVVRGDSAAYFCASSPGSPYGYTFGSGTRLTVV.

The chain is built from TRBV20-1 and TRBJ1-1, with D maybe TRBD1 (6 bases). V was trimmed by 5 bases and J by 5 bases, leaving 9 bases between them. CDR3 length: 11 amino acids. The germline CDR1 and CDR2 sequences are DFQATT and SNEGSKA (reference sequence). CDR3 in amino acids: CSAGGETEAFF. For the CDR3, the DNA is TGCAGTGCTGGGGGCGAAACTGAAGCTTTCTTT.

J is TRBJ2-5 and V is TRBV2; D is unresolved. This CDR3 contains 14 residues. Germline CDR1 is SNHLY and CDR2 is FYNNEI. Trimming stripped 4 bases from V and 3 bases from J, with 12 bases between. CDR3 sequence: CASSAEIREETQYF. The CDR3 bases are TGTGCCAGCAGTGCTGAAATTCGGGAAGAGACCCAGTACTTC.

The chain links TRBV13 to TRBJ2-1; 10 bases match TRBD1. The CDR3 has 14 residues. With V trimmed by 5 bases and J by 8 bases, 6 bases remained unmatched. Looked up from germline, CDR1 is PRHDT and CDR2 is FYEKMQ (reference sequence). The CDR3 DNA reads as TGTGCCAGCAGCCTCGGGACAGGGGCTTATGAGCAGTTCTTC. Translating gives CASSLGTGAYEQFF.